Below are 13 T cell receptor beta chains sequenced from a single sample in a study of T cells in localized non-small cell lung cancer. TCRdb's copy holds only in-frame clones and misses some; the assay was immunoSEQ multiplex PCR. The repertoire holds more than 25,000 clones, 70% to 90% seen once, with around a tenth in the top ten. The sequencing here drew on peripheral blood, taken before any cancer treatment. Every receptor here comes from a woman aged 40-69 years with stage I lung adenocarcinoma.

This clone was counted once. The V and J genes are TRBV30 and TRBJ2-3, with TRBD2 identical over 10 bases. The trim removed 1 base at V and 2 bases at J, leaving 12 bases unmatched. Germline lookup yields CDR1 GTSNPN and CDR2 SVGIG (reference sequence). The length of the CDR3 is 18 residues. The CDR3 DNA reads as TGTGCCTGGAGTGCCCCTGTAGCGGGGGGCGGGACCACAGATACGCAGTATTTT. This gives the protein CAWSAPVAGGGTTDTQYF.

The gene calls are TRBV7-6 and TRBJ1-4, with D unresolved. This CDR3 is built from 13 residues. Trimming cost V 6 bases and J 7 bases, with 12 bases left between them. CDR1 is SGHVS and CDR2 is FNYEAQ in the germline V gene. The CDR3 DNA reads as TGTGCCAGCAGTTTCGGGGTGGGTGAAAAACTGTTTTTT. Translating it yields CASSFGVGEKLFF.

The sample holds one count of this clone. CDR3 sequence (DNA): TGCGCCAGCAGCTTGGTTGACAGGGTCAGGGGTACAGATACGCAGTATTTT. Amino acids: CASSLVDRVRGTDTQYF. The chain has TRBV5-1 and TRBJ2-3; 7 nucleotides align to TRBD1. Germline values: CDR1 SGHRS, CDR2 YFSETQ. V shed 0 bases, J shed 3 bases, and the junction held 10 bases outside the gene matches. The CDR3 is made up of 17 amino acids.

The V gene is TRBV29-1, the J gene TRBJ2-3; D is possibly TRBD2 (6 bases). Trimming removed 2 bases at V and 1 base at J, with 22 bases between. Germline loops: CDR1 SQVTM, CDR2 ANQGSEA. This CDR3 has 18 residues. The CDR3: CSVERHGGSGSRTDTQYF. In DNA form, the CDR3 reads TGCAGCGTTGAACGGCACGGAGGAAGCGGGTCCCGCACAGATACGCAGTATTTT.

The chain employs TRBV5-1 and TRBJ2-2; TRBD2 matches at 9 bases. Trimming removed 0 bases from V and 6 bases from J; junction bases left unmatched: 6. The CDR3 has 16 amino acids. Germline lookup yields CDR1 SGHRS and CDR2 YFSETQ. CDR3 amino acids: CASSLAGVAGAGELFF. CDR3 coding DNA: TGCGCCAGCAGCTTGGCCGGGGTAGCGGGAGCCGGGGAGCTGTTTTTT. Using reference TRBV5-1 and TRBJ2-2 for the parts outside the CDR3, the full variable domain is KAGVTQTPRYLIKTRGQQVTLSCSPISGHRSVSWYQQTPGQGLQFLFEYFSETQRNKGNFPGRFSGRQFSNSRSEMNVSTLELGDSALYLCASSLAGVAGAGELFFGEGSRLTVL.

The chain uses TRBV29-1 and TRBJ2-5; 8 bases agree with TRBD2. The CDR3 totals 15 residues. Trimming removed 3 bases from V and 0 bases from J; junction bases left unmatched: 6. Germline V CDR1 and CDR2: SQVTM, ANQGSEA. In DNA, the CDR3 is TGCAGCGTTGACAAGCGGGGGACATACCAAGAGACCCAGTACTTC. This gives the protein CSVDKRGTYQETQYF.

This clone was recorded a few times. The gene calls are TRBV2 and TRBJ2-1, with D possibly TRBD2 on 5 matching bases. The CDR3 extends over 13 amino acids. Trimming removed 4 bases at V and 9 bases at J, with 13 bases between. Germline-derived CDR1 and CDR2 are SNHLY and FYNNEI. CDR3 bases: TGTGCCAGCAGTGCATTCCTTGGGAGTGAGCAGTTCTTC. This sequence encodes CASSAFLGSEQFF.

The genes are TRBV9 and TRBJ2-7; D is perhaps TRBD2 (6 bases). Trimming took off 0 bases at V and 4 bases at J, with 11 bases between the two ends. Germline assignment: CDR1 SGDLS and CDR2 YYNGEE. This CDR3 is 14 amino acids long. CDR3 residues: CASSVGGMGYEQYF. CDR3 nucleotides: TGTGCCAGCAGCGTAGGCGGGATGGGGTACGAGCAGTACTTC.

On this clone: At the DNA level, this CDR3 is encoded by other sequences in the same sample as well. This rearrangement joins TRBV15 to TRBJ2-2; D is possibly TRBD1 (6 bases). The CDR3 contains 17 residues. V lost 0 bases and J lost 2, with 13 bases in between. The germline gives CDR1 LNHNV, CDR2 YYDKDF (reference sequence). The CDR3 sequence is CATSREPRTANTGELFF. The CDR3 DNA is TGTGCCACCAGCAGAGAACCCCGGACAGCTAACACCGGGGAGCTGTTTTTT.

This rearrangement joins TRBV5-1 to TRBJ1-6, with D tentatively TRBD1 (5 bases). The CDR3 sequence is 14 residues long. Between the trimmed V and J ends, which lost 6 bases and 8 bases, there was a span of 15 bases. Germline V gene data show CDR1 as SGHRS and CDR2 as YFSETQ. The CDR3, as DNA: TGCGCCAGCACCCCGACAGTGGGAGATTCACCCCTCCACTTT. Translating gives CASTPTVGDSPLHF.

The J gene is TRBJ1-2, the V gene TRBV4-3; no firm D call. Germline V gene sequence: CDR1 LGHNA, CDR2 YSLEER. Trimming shortened V by 0 bases and J by 8 bases, and 13 bases separated the two germline ends. The CDR3 runs to 14 residues. CDR3 sequence (DNA): TGCGCCAGCAGCCAAGATGGGCGGCCATGGGGCTACACCTTC. This translates into CASSQDGRPWGYTF.

The gene calls are TRBV27 and TRBJ2-2; D is undetermined. Germline V CDR1 and CDR2: MNHEY, SMNVEV (reference sequence). V lost 5 bases and J 4 bases, leaving 8 bases between the germline ends. The CDR3 contains 13 residues. The CDR3 sequence: CASSPWGTGELFF. The CDR3 DNA reads TGTGCCAGCAGTCCCTGGGGCACCGGGGAGCTGTTTTTT.

This sequence joins TRBV2 and TRBJ2-7; no definite D call. This CDR3 has 14 amino acids. Germline values: CDR1 SNHLY, CDR2 FYNNEI. Trimming pared 3 bases from V and 3 bases from J, leaving 12 bases between. The CDR3 here is CASSDVQDGYEQYF. CDR3 DNA sequence: TGTGCCAGCAGTGATGTCCAGGATGGCTACGAGCAGTACTTC.